The following is a T cell receptor (beta chain) sequence with its context. Its antigen is currently unknown. This specimen comes from a study of cytomegalovirus exposure and HLA in healthy donors. The study's findings and limits: The study designated over 150 TCR beta chains cytomegalovirus-associated. The CMV antigen specificity of a few CMV-associated chains was confirmed through in vitro analysis. First-cohort TCR clusters tended to co-occur in the 90 to 150 validation repertoires, a later analysis found.

Germline CDR1 and CDR2: SGHRS and YFSETQ. Between the trimmed V and J ends, which lost 0 bases and 2 bases, there was a span of 22 bases. This CDR3 spans 19 amino acids. The donors were in the roughly 120-subject validation cohort, distinct from the roughly 600-subject first cohort. TCRdb keeps only in-frame clones here, not all; method: immunoSEQ multiplex PCR. The repertoire holds 150,000 to 200,000 clones, approximately 86% seen once, with about 7.2% in the top ten. This sequence originates from a man between 25 and 39 years old in good health and CMV-seropositive. This chain links TRBV5-1 with TRBJ2-3, with no clear D. Sample: PBMCs. CDR3 nucleotide sequence: TGCGCCAGCAGCTTGGGGGTGAAGTTAAGCCCCGCAGCCACAGATACGCAGTATTTT. It translates to CASSLGVKLSPAATDTQYF.